This passage covers 27 T cell receptor beta chains from one sample sequenced in a study of beta chain features in type 1 diabetes. Investigators reverse transcribed all isolated RNA, so they sequenced expressed TCRB transcripts. Here immunoSEQ multiplex PCR was the method, and the copy in TCRdb shows in-frame clones only, minus some. The table shows roughly 290,000 clones, with under 8.5% occurring only once. The sample consisted of central memory CD4+ T cells from blood. Every receptor here comes from a woman aged 18-35 years in good health.

This chain links TRBV19 with TRBJ2-7, with D maybe TRBD2 (6 bases). The germline V gene has CDR1 LNHDA and CDR2 SQIVND (reference sequence). Trimming left V 6 bases short and J 6 bases short, with 18 bases between. This CDR3 region has 14 residues. The chain's CDR3 is CASRMGGSVGEQYF. The CDR3 DNA follows: TGTGCCAGTAGAATGGGAGGTTCGGTCGGCGAGCAGTACTTC.

In regard to this clone: A far larger clone is only one base removed, so a read error is likely. The chain couples TRBV11-2 to TRBJ2-1; 9 bases match TRBD1. Losses at the gene ends were 3 bases for V and 3 bases for J; bases not matched to a gene: 3. CDR1 is SGHAT and CDR2 is FQNNGV in the germline V gene. This CDR3 spans 15 amino acids. Here the CDR3 reads CASSFRDRVYNEQFF. Written as DNA, the CDR3 is TGTGCCAGCAGCTTCCGGGACAGGGTCTACAATGAGCAGTTCTTC.

This clone was counted many times. The V gene is TRBV16, the J gene TRBJ2-1; a weak D match, TRBD2 (6 bases). V was trimmed by 0 bases and J by 1 base, leaving 7 bases between them. Per germline, CDR1 KGHSY and CDR2 FQNENV. The CDR3 has 15 residues. The CDR3 loop is CASSQSSGSYNEQFF. The CDR3 DNA sequence: TGTGCCAGCAGCCAATCTAGCGGATCCTACAATGAGCAGTTCTTC.

V usage is TRBV18 and J usage is TRBJ2-3, with TRBD1 identical over 7 bases. This CDR3 region has 15 residues. Germline V lookup: CDR1 KGHSH, CDR2 LQKENI. The V gene end was trimmed by 5 bases and the J gene end by 2 bases; junction bases not matched to a gene: 7. The CDR3 reads CASSTGQKYTDTQYF. The DNA for the CDR3 is TGTGCCAGCTCAACGGGACAGAAATACACAGATACGCAGTATTTT.

Ten or more counts support this clone. This sequence joins TRBV7-6 and TRBJ1-2; TRBD1 is a possible D gene (5 bases). CDR1 SGHVS and CDR2 FNYEAQ come from the germline V gene. The CDR3 is 16 residues long. The V end was cut by 5 bases, the J end by 4 bases, with 20 bases between. The CDR3, as DNA: TGTGCCAGCAGCATAAGCCCAGGGTTAACGATCTATGGCTACACCTTC. Translated, it gives CASSISPGLTIYGYTF.

This clone was observed at least ten times. This chain uses TRBV14 with TRBJ2-3; unclear D gene. Germline CDR1 SGHDN, CDR2 FVKESK. The V and J ends lost 0 bases and 14 bases respectively, with 15 bases between them. The CDR3 sequence is 13 residues long. The CDR3 DNA reads TGTGCCAGCAGCCAAGATGCCCGTAGACTTCTGTATTTT. Encoded protein: CASSQDARRLLYF.

The CDR3 loop reads CASRVRDRSFHGYTF. The CDR3 DNA is TGTGCCAGCAGAGTGAGGGACAGGAGCTTTCATGGCTACACCTTC. This sequence joins TRBV6-5 and TRBJ1-2; TRBD1 aligns across 8 bases. This CDR3 is 15 amino acids long. Germline V gene lookup returns CDR1 MNHEY and CDR2 SVGAGI. Losses at the gene ends were 6 bases for V and 6 bases for J; bases not matched to a gene: 12.

V usage is TRBV4-1 and J usage is TRBJ2-2; D gene uncertain. The CDR3 is 15 amino acids. Trimming stripped 3 bases from V and 3 bases from J, with 11 bases between. The V gene's germline CDR1 is MGHRA and CDR2 YSYEKL. The CDR3 sequence: CASSHPKGYTGELFF. In DNA, the CDR3 is TGCGCCAGCAGCCACCCCAAGGGCTACACCGGGGAGCTGTTTTTT.

The gene calls are TRBV21-1 and TRBJ2-5; the table names TRBD2, a call not compared with the DNA. Judging by the DNA end, TRBJ2-7 fits better; the J call may be wrong. TRBV21-1 is a listed pseudogene. The CDR3 loop spans 15 amino acids. The CDR3 coding sequence is TGTGCCAGCAACCTCGAGCGGGGGGGTGCCTACGAGCAGTACTTC. It codes for CASNLERGGAYEQYF.

This clone was observed a handful of times. This chain joins TRBV2 and TRBJ2-3, with D perhaps TRBD2 (6 bases). Trimming shortened V by 4 bases and J by 5 bases, and 10 bases separated the two germline ends. The length of the CDR3 is 13 residues. Germline CDR1 SNHLY, CDR2 FYNNEI. This CDR3 reads CASSGPGGDTQYF. DNA of the CDR3: TGTGCCAGCAGTGGCCCCGGGGGAGATACGCAGTATTTT.

This clone was counted a few times. The chain couples TRBV7-9 to TRBJ2-1; possibly TRBD1 for D (6 bases). V lost 5 bases, J lost 4 bases, and 12 bases lay in between. This CDR3 region has 14 residues. Germline CDR1 and CDR2: SEHNR and FQNEAQ (reference sequence). The CDR3 protein is CASSPTTGYNEQFF. The CDR3 nucleotides read TGTGCCAGCAGCCCAACGACAGGTTACAATGAGCAGTTCTTC.

This clone has just a few counts. The chain carries TRBV11-2 and TRBJ2-1; a weak D match, TRBD2 (6 bases). This CDR3 is 16 amino acids long. Trimming pared 5 bases from V and 0 bases from J, leaving 14 bases between. Looked up from germline, CDR1 is SGHAT and CDR2 is FQNNGV. The CDR3, as DNA: TGTGCCAGCAGCATGCGACGGGGGAGCTCCTACAATGAGCAGTTCTTC. Protein: CASSMRRGSSYNEQFF. The full variable domain, rest sourced from reference TRBV11-2 and TRBJ2-1, is EAGVAQSPRYKIIEKRQSVAFWCNPISGHATLYWYQQILGQGPKLLIQFQNNGVVDDSQLPKDRFSAERLKGVDSTLKIQPAKLEDSAVYLCASSMRRGSSYNEQFFGPGTRLTVL.

The chain joins TRBV27 to TRBJ2-3, with TRBD2 matching over 9 bases. Germline CDR1 MNHEY, CDR2 SMNVEV (reference sequence). CDR3 length: 14 amino acids. The ends lost 3 bases at V and 8 bases at J; junction bases unmatched: 6. This chain's CDR3 is CASSFAGGPGTQYF. CDR3 nucleotides: TGTGCCAGCAGTTTTGCGGGGGGGCCTGGTACGCAGTATTTT.

The chain joins TRBV30 to TRBJ2-7; 14 bases fit TRBD2. This CDR3 region has 14 residues. In germline, CDR1 is GTSNPN, CDR2 SVGIG (reference sequence). Trimming cost V 5 bases and J 9 bases; bases outside gene matches: 9. CDR3 nucleotides: TGTGCCTGGGCTACCGGGACTAGCGGGAGTGGGCAGTACTTC. Protein: CAWATGTSGSGQYF.

This clone came up a few times. This chain uses TRBV4-3 with TRBJ2-3; D might be TRBD2 (6 bases). V was shortened by 0 bases and J by 2 bases, with 15 bases between the two germline ends. Germline-derived CDR1 and CDR2 are LGHNA and YSLEER. The CDR3 runs 17 residues. CDR3 protein: CASSQDFLGGPTDTQYF. The DNA of the CDR3 is TGCGCCAGCAGCCAAGATTTCCTCGGGGGACCCACAGATACGCAGTATTTT.

Remarks on this clone: Other DNA sequences in the same sample also yield this CDR3. The chain has TRBV29-1 and TRBJ2-5; no clear D gene. This CDR3 is 10 amino acids long. Looked up from germline, CDR1 is SQVTM and CDR2 is ANQGSEA. The V and J ends lost 6 bases and 5 bases respectively, with 7 bases between them. DNA of the CDR3: TGCAGCGTGGCAAGGGAGACCCAGTACTTC. As protein: CSVARETQYF. Filled out from reference TRBV29-1 and TRBJ2-5, the complete variable domain reads SAVISQKPSRDICQRGTSLTIQCQVDSQVTMMFWYRQQPGQSLTLIATANQGSEATYESGFVIDKFPISRPNLTFSTLTVSNMSPEDSSIYLCSVARETQYFGPGTRLLVL.

This clone appeared a few times. The chain links TRBV19 to TRBJ2-3, with D possibly called TRBD1 or TRBD2 (5 bases each). The CDR3 is 13 residues long. Germline V gives CDR1 LNHDA, CDR2 SQIVND (reference sequence). Trimming shortened V by 7 bases and J by 6 bases, and 14 bases separated the two germline ends. The CDR3 DNA is TGTGCCAGTATGGCGTCGGGGACCGATACGCAGTATTTT. This encodes CASMASGTDTQYF.

This chain connects TRBV7-9 to TRBJ2-3, with no clear D. Deletions cut 7 bases from V and 4 bases from J, with 9 bases between. The CDR3 spans 12 residues. CDR1 SEHNR and CDR2 FQNEAQ come from the germline V gene (reference sequence). The CDR3 coding sequence is TGTGCCAGCACGATGAAATCAGATACGCAGTATTTT. Its protein is CASTMKSDTQYF. Full variable domain (rest looked up from reference TRBV7-9 and TRBJ2-3): DTGVSQNPRHKITKRGQNVTFRCDPISEHNRLYWYRQTLGQGPEFLTYFQNEAQLEKSRLLSDRFSAERPKGSFSTLEIQRTEQGDSAMYLCASTMKSDTQYFGPGTRLTVL.

This chain connects TRBV23-1 to TRBJ2-2, with D perhaps assigned TRBD1 or TRBD2 (5 bases each). TRBV23-1 qualifies as an ORF whose function is uncertain. The germline V and J ends were trimmed by 11 bases and 0 bases, with 13 bases remaining between them. The CDR3 totals 14 residues. CDR3 DNA sequence: TGCGCCGGGCAGGGACGGTCGAACACCGGGGAGCTGTTTTTT. It codes for CAGQGRSNTGELFF.

This clone was counted only a few times. This chain connects TRBV7-2 to TRBJ2-1, with TRBD2 matching over 16 bases. This CDR3 contains 15 residues. The germline V gene has CDR1 SGHTA and CDR2 FQGNSA. V lost 1 base, J lost 16 bases, and 7 bases stayed unmatched. The CDR3 region has the DNA TGTGCCAGCAGCTTAGAAGGGACTAGCGGGGGGGCGCGTTTCTTC. As protein: CASSLEGTSGGARFF.

This clone was seen a handful of times. The rearrangement joins TRBV11-2 to TRBJ2-5, with a tentative D call TRBD1 (6 bases). This CDR3 region has 14 residues. Germline-derived CDR1 and CDR2 are SGHAT and FQNNGV. The V gene lost 5 bases and the J gene lost 1 base, with 11 bases spanning the gap. Here the CDR3 reads CASSDRGGQETQYF. The CDR3 coding sequence is TGTGCCAGCAGCGATCGAGGGGGCCAAGAGACCCAGTACTTC.

V usage is TRBV11-3 and J usage is TRBJ2-1; D assignment may be TRBD1 or TRBD2 (5 bases each). Trimming took off 0 bases at V and 7 bases at J, with 16 bases between the two ends. CDR1 SGHNT and CDR2 YENEEA come from the germline V gene. CDR3 size: 16 residues. CDR3 sequence: CASSLDRGRQINEQFF. Written as DNA, the CDR3 is TGTGCCAGCAGCTTAGATCGGGGACGGCAAATAAATGAGCAGTTCTTC.

The chain is built from TRBV28 and TRBJ1-5; D possibly corresponds to TRBD1 (6 bases). V was pared by 7 bases and J by 8 bases, with 12 bases between. This CDR3 is built from 12 residues. Germline loops: CDR1 MDHEN, CDR2 SYDVKM. The CDR3 is CASNSRGKPQHF. The DNA for the CDR3 is TGTGCCAGCAATAGCAGGGGAAAGCCCCAGCATTTT.

This clone was detected a few times. The rearrangement uses TRBV2 and TRBJ2-3; 7 bases are a match to TRBD1. CDR3 length: 13 residues. CDR1 is SNHLY, CDR2 FYNNEI, per germline. The ends lost 4 bases at V and 5 bases at J; junction bases unmatched: 3. The CDR3 is CASSGQGRDTQYF. The CDR3, as DNA: TGTGCCAGCAGTGGACAGGGAAGAGATACGCAGTATTTT.

The CDR3 sequence is CASTSEREGYEQYF. The CDR3, as DNA: TGTGCCAGCACCTCCGAGCGGGAGGGCTACGAGCAGTACTTC. The genes are TRBV27 and TRBJ2-7; 10 nucleotides align to TRBD2. Per germline, CDR1 MNHEY and CDR2 SMNVEV (reference sequence). With V trimmed by 7 bases and J by 3 bases, 6 bases remained unmatched. CDR3 length: 14 amino acids.

This sequence joins TRBV7-8 and TRBJ1-6; D possibly corresponds to TRBD1 (6 bases). The germline V gene encodes CDR1 SGHVS and CDR2 FQNEAQ. The V gene lost 2 bases and the J gene lost 0 bases, with 14 bases spanning the gap. The CDR3 contains 18 residues. The CDR3 sequence is CASSLKTGRSSYNSPLHF. The CDR3 DNA follows: TGTGCCAGCAGCTTAAAAACAGGGAGGAGCTCCTATAATTCACCCCTCCACTTT. Looking up the rest from reference TRBV7-8 and TRBJ1-6 gives the full variable domain: GAGVSQSPRYKVAKRGQDVALRCDPISGHVSLFWYQQALGQGPEFLTYFQNEAQLDKSGLPSDRFFAERPEGSVSTLKIQRTQQEDSAVYLCASSLKTGRSSYNSPLHFGNGTRLTVT.

This clone was seen a few times. The gene calls are TRBV9 and TRBJ1-2; 7 bases are shared with TRBD1. Unmatched junction bases numbered 4, after V lost 3 bases and J lost 2 bases. CDR1 and CDR2 (germline): SGDLS, YYNGEE. This CDR3 has 14 residues. CDR3 loop: CASSATGINYGYTF. DNA for the CDR3: TGTGCCAGCAGCGCGACAGGGATAAACTATGGCTACACCTTC.